These 24 T cell receptor beta chains share one sample of origin, sequenced in a study of control samples from healthy donors and cancer patients. The repertoire was sequenced with immunoSEQ multiplex PCR; TCRdb's copy has only in-frame clones and lacks some. The sample consists of 100,000 to 150,000 clones, roughly 92% of them appearing once. The sample consisted of blood. These receptors all stem from a young man in good health.

The chain has TRBV10-2 and TRBJ1-1, with 8 bases fitting TRBD1. Germline V lookup: CDR1 WSHSY, CDR2 SAAADI. The CDR3 has 14 residues. After removal of 7 bases from V and 0 bases from J, the junction contained 4 bases not matched to a gene. CDR3: CASIKTGVNTEAFF. The CDR3 DNA reads TGCGCCAGCATTAAGACAGGGGTGAACACTGAAGCTTTCTTT.

The CDR3 DNA reads as TGTGCCAGCATCCAAGGGCCCAGCTCCTACAATGAGCAGTTCTTC. Translating it yields CASIQGPSSYNEQFF. The genes are TRBV11-1 and TRBJ2-1, with no clear D. Between the trimmed V and J ends, which lost 7 bases and 0 bases, there was a span of 13 bases. The CDR3 totals 15 residues. Germline CDR1 is SGHAT and CDR2 is FQDESV (reference sequence).

About this clone: Additional DNA sequences in this sample encode the identical CDR3. The chain employs TRBV7-2 and TRBJ2-3, with D possibly matching TRBD2 (6 bases). The V end lost 1 base, the J end lost 6 bases, and 14 bases lay between the germline ends. The germline CDR1 and CDR2 sequences are SGHTA and FQGNSA. CDR3 length equals 15 residues. The DNA for the CDR3 is TGTGCCAGCAGCTTAGGGCGAGGGGCGGGGGATACGCAGTATTTT. This encodes CASSLGRGAGDTQYF.

In the case of this clone: The sample has other DNA sequences that encode this CDR3 too. This rearrangement joins TRBV5-6 to TRBJ1-4; perhaps TRBD1 as D (5 bases). V was shortened by 2 bases and J by 8 bases, with 13 bases between the two germline ends. The CDR3 contains 14 residues. Germline loops: CDR1 SGHDT, CDR2 YYEEEE. CDR3 coding DNA: TGTGCCAGCAGCTTCCGGCAGGGAGGGGAAAAACTGTTTTTT. It is translated as CASSFRQGGEKLFF.

Note on this clone: This sample includes further DNA sequences coding for the same CDR3. This chain connects TRBV5-1 to TRBJ2-1; D possibly corresponds to TRBD1 (6 bases). This CDR3 region has 13 residues. Germline CDR1 and CDR2: SGHRS and YFSETQ. V was pared by 5 bases and J by 2 bases, with 8 bases between. The CDR3 sequence: CASSRDTYNEQFF. In DNA form, the CDR3 reads TGCGCCAGCAGTCGGGACACCTACAATGAGCAGTTCTTC.

The rearrangement joins TRBV18 to TRBJ1-2; TRBD1 is a possible D gene (5 bases). The CDR3 is 14 amino acids. Looked up from germline, CDR1 is KGHSH and CDR2 is LQKENI. V shed 3 bases and J shed 0 bases, with 8 bases lying between them. CDR3 DNA sequence: TGTGCCAGCTCACCGGACATTACTAACTATGGCTACACCTTC. Protein sequence: CASSPDITNYGYTF.

V is TRBV27 and J is TRBJ1-2; the match to TRBD1 covers 9 bases. V lost 1 base and J lost 8; bases outside the gene matches: 14. Germline V CDR1 and CDR2: MNHEY, SMNVEV (reference sequence). The length of the CDR3 is 17 residues. In nucleotides, the CDR3 is TGTGCCAGCAGTTTATTCGGGACAGGGAAATTGTGGTCGGGCTACACCTTC. Its translation is CASSLFGTGKLWSGYTF.

This chain links TRBV5-1 with TRBJ2-1; 9 bases are shared with TRBD2. The V segment lost 0 bases and the J segment 1 base; nucleotides outside the gene matches: 2. Germline loops: CDR1 SGHRS, CDR2 YFSETQ. This CDR3 comprises 16 residues. The CDR3 DNA reads TGCGCCAGCAGCTTGGAGCGGGGGGATTCCTACAATGAGCAGTTCTTC. Its translation is CASSLERGDSYNEQFF. The whole variable domain, remainder taken from reference TRBV5-1 and TRBJ2-1, is KAGVTQTPRYLIKTRGQQVTLSCSPISGHRSVSWYQQTPGQGLQFLFEYFSETQRNKGNFPGRFSGRQFSNSRSEMNVSTLELGDSALYLCASSLERGDSYNEQFFGPGTRLTVL.

This chain joins TRBV5-6 and TRBJ1-1; weak D call: TRBD1 (6 bases). Trimming took 4 bases from V and 5 from J, leaving 18 bases between them. The CDR3 is made up of 15 amino acids. The germline V gene encodes CDR1 SGHDT and CDR2 YYEEEE. The CDR3 sequence is CASSRRVGGATEAFF. CDR3 DNA sequence: TGTGCCAGCAGCCGTCGAGTAGGGGGGGCGACTGAAGCTTTCTTT.

This clone has a single count. This rearrangement joins TRBV2 to TRBJ1-3, with a weak D call TRBD1 (5 bases). This CDR3 region has 15 residues. V gave up 6 bases and J gave up 0 bases, with 12 bases separating them. Per germline, CDR1 SNHLY and CDR2 FYNNEI. The chain's CDR3 is CASSPGAFSGNTIYF. The DNA of the CDR3 is TGTGCCAGCAGCCCCGGGGCCTTCTCTGGAAACACCATATATTTT.

This CDR3 reads CASSPTGSGNTIYF. CDR3 sequence (DNA): TGTGCCAGCAGCCCCACAGGGTCGGGAAACACCATATATTTT. The chain uses TRBV27 and TRBJ1-3; perhaps TRBD1 as D (6 bases). This CDR3 contains 14 residues. Germline CDR1 is MNHEY and CDR2 is SMNVEV (reference sequence). V was trimmed by 6 bases and J by 4 bases, leaving 13 bases between them.

V and J are TRBV11-2 and TRBJ1-6; the D gene is possibly TRBD1 (5 bases). Germline V CDR1 and CDR2: SGHAT, FQNNGV. V was pared by 1 base and J by 10 bases, with 23 bases between. The CDR3 is 18 residues long. The CDR3 DNA reads TGTGCCAGCAGCTTAGGCCGCTCCCGCCAGGGACTAGGGTCACCCCTCCACTTT. Translation gives CASSLGRSRQGLGSPLHF.

The rearrangement uses TRBV6-5 and TRBJ1-1; D not resolved. This CDR3 region has 13 residues. Germline V lookup: CDR1 MNHEY, CDR2 SVGAGI. Trimming removed 0 bases from V and 8 bases from J, with 10 bases in between. In nucleotides, the CDR3 is TGTGCCAGCAGTTACTCGGCGGCTAGAGAAGCTTTCTTT. This sequence encodes CASSYSAAREAFF.

The chain links TRBV3-1 (or the pseudogene TRBV3-2) to TRBJ2-3; 16 nucleotides line up with TRBD2. This CDR3 is built from 18 residues. V lost 4 bases to trimming and J lost 3 bases; unmatched junction nucleotides: 7. Germline V lookup: CDR1 LGHDT, CDR2 YNNKEL (reference sequence). CDR3 in amino acids: CASSPGTSGGAFTDTQYF. The CDR3 DNA reads as TGTGCCAGCAGCCCAGGGACTAGCGGGGGGGCCTTTACAGATACGCAGTATTTT.

CDR3 nucleotides: TGTGCCAGCAGCGCCGCTACAGGGGGCCTACGCAATGAGCAGTTCTTC. Protein product: CASSAATGGLRNEQFF. The chain is built from TRBV7-9 and TRBJ2-1; 9 bases map to TRBD1. CDR1 is SEHNR, CDR2 FQNEAQ, per germline (reference sequence). The CDR3 extends over 16 amino acids. V trimming: 5 bases; J trimming: 6 bases; junction bases outside the gene matches: 11.

This chain joins TRBV5-1 and TRBJ2-7, with TRBD2 matching 10 bases. The CDR3 is 16 residues long. V gave up 0 bases and J gave up 0 bases; unmatched junction bases: 3. Germline V gene sequence: CDR1 SGHRS, CDR2 YFSETQ. CDR3 nucleotides: TGCGCCAGCAGCTTGGGGGGGACTAGCGCCTCCTACGAGCAGTACTTC. Translation: CASSLGGTSASYEQYF.

V is TRBV6-1 and J is TRBJ1-2, with D unclear. Germline V gene sequence: CDR1 MNHNS, CDR2 SASEGT. This CDR3 comprises 16 residues. V was cut by 0 bases and J by 4 bases, with 15 bases left in between. CDR3 in DNA: TGTGCCAGCAGTGAAGCGGGGAGGGCAGCACTCTATGGCTACACCTTC. Its protein is CASSEAGRAALYGYTF.

V is TRBV14 and J is TRBJ1-2; TRBD1 is a possible D gene (6 bases). Germline CDR1 is SGHDN and CDR2 is FVKESK. Trimming removed 2 bases from V and 4 bases from J, with 17 bases in between. The CDR3 covers 16 residues. CDR3 nucleotides: TGTGCCAGCAGCCAAAGGTGGGGGGGGCTCAGCTATGGCTACACCTTC. Protein product: CASSQRWGGLSYGYTF.

The V and J genes are TRBV2 and TRBJ1-3; 7 bases are a match to TRBD1. The germline V gene encodes CDR1 SNHLY and CDR2 FYNNEI. J lost 3 bases, V lost 6 bases, and 5 bases had no gene match. This CDR3 has 14 amino acids. The CDR3 DNA sequence: TGTGCCAGCAGGGGAGGGACAGTTGGAAACACCATATATTTT. Protein sequence: CASRGGTVGNTIYF.

The V gene is TRBV21-1, the J gene TRBJ2-4; the table names TRBD2, a call not compared with the DNA. TRBV21-1 is a pseudogene locus. This CDR3 has 17 residues. CDR3: CASSKRTGGRPKNIQYF. In DNA form, the CDR3 reads TGTGCCAGCAGCAAAAGGACGGGGGGGCGACCCAAAAACATTCAGTACTTC.

A single count supports this clone. The genes are TRBV6-5 and TRBJ2-7, with D unclear. Germline values: CDR1 MNHEY, CDR2 SVGAGI. The CDR3 is 15 amino acids. The V and J ends lost 8 bases and 1 base respectively, with 18 bases between them. The CDR3 nucleotides are TGTGCCAGCGAAATCATGAGACTGACGTCCTACGAGCAGTACTTC. This translates into CASEIMRLTSYEQYF.

Only a few counts were recorded for this clone. The chain recombines TRBV7-2 with TRBJ2-2; 12 bases match TRBD2. This CDR3 has 17 amino acids. Germline CDR1 reads SGHTA; CDR2 reads FQGNSA. The V and J ends lost 4 bases and 0 bases, in that order; junction bases with no gene match: 3. CDR3 DNA: TGTGCCAGCAGCTCAGCTAGCGGGGGGGCGAACACCGGGGAGCTGTTTTTT. Translated: CASSSASGGANTGELFF.

This clone came up once. The gene calls are TRBV18 and TRBJ1-5; 12 bases line up with TRBD1. CDR1 KGHSH and CDR2 LQKENI come from the germline V gene. The V segment lost 3 bases and the J segment 7 bases; nucleotides outside the gene matches: 1. This CDR3 comprises 14 residues. The CDR3 loop reads CASSPGQGAQPQHF. DNA for the CDR3: TGTGCCAGCTCACCGGGACAGGGGGCACAGCCCCAGCATTTT.

This chain links TRBV18 with TRBJ1-1; perhaps TRBD1 as D (5 bases). The CDR3 sequence is 12 residues long. The V gene's germline CDR1 is KGHSH and CDR2 LQKENI. V lost 4 bases and J lost 7, with 10 bases in between. CDR3 protein: CASSRQSLEAFF. The CDR3 DNA sequence: TGTGCCAGCTCACGACAGAGTCTTGAAGCTTTCTTT.